The 19 T cell receptor beta chains below all came from one sample that was sequenced in a study of T cells in Graves' hyperthyroidism and ophthalmopathy. TCR beta CDR3 sequences were amplified from RNA transcripts. RT-PCR in the first round (using the HTBI primer set) targeted the TCR CDR3. TCRdb called the multiplex PCR reads again in MiXCR, with one record for every CDR3 protein. Here the sample spans approximately 330,000 distinct CDR3 sequences, 18% being singletons. Input material: blood. The receptor source for this set is a woman aged 45-65 years with Graves' hyperthyroidism.

This sequence joins TRBV6-2 or TRBV6-3 and TRBJ2-1, with TRBD2 identical over 8 bases. Germline-derived CDR1 and CDR2 are MNHEY and SVGEGT. J gave up 9 bases and V 8 bases, and 12 bases lay outside the gene matches. This CDR3 is 14 amino acids long. The CDR3 DNA reads TGTGCCAGCGAGGCGGGAGGTGGTTTTGGTGAGCAGTTCTTC. Its translation is CASEAGGGFGEQFF.

The rearrangement links TRBV3-1 to TRBJ1-1; TRBD1 might be the D (5 bases). CDR3 length: 14 residues. V was trimmed by 2 bases and J by 3 bases, leaving 10 bases between them. Germline assignment: CDR1 LGHDT and CDR2 YNNKEL (reference sequence). Written as DNA, the CDR3 is TGTGCCAGCAGCCAACAAGCGGGGGACACTGAAGCTTTCTTT. The encoded protein is CASSQQAGDTEAFF.

CDR3 sequence reads: CASSLTPDSVQPQHF. In nucleotides, the CDR3 is TGTGCCAGCAGCCTTACCCCTGACTCCGTTCAGCCCCAGCATTTT. The rearrangement links TRBV6-1 to TRBJ1-5; unclear D gene. Germline lookup yields CDR1 MNHNS and CDR2 SASEGT. Trimming left V 6 bases short and J 6 bases short, with 18 bases between. The CDR3 is made up of 15 amino acids.

The rearrangement uses TRBV9 and TRBJ1-4; D ambiguous. The CDR3 covers 16 residues. V was cut by 0 bases and J by 3 bases, with 12 bases left in between. In germline, CDR1 is SGDLS, CDR2 YYNGEE. The CDR3 reads CASSVGPAPANEKLFF. In DNA, the CDR3 is TGTGCCAGCAGCGTAGGACCGGCGCCGGCTAATGAAAAACTGTTTTTT.

This chain uses TRBV10-3 with TRBJ1-6; 11 bases agree with TRBD1. This CDR3 is built from 15 residues. With V trimmed by 3 bases and J by 10 bases, 5 bases remained unmatched. CDR1 is ENHRY, CDR2 SYGVKD, per germline. In nucleotides, the CDR3 is TGTGCCATCAGTGAATCCGGGACAGGGGGGTCACCCCTCCACTTT. It yields the protein CAISESGTGGSPLHF.

This clonotype was observed many times. CDR3 sequence: CSARTAGVVGSPADTQYF. The CDR3 nucleotides are TGCAGTGCTAGAACAGCGGGAGTGGTCGGTTCTCCTGCAGATACGCAGTATTTT. The chain combines TRBV20-1 with TRBJ2-3; 8 bases map to TRBD2. Germline values: CDR1 DFQATT, CDR2 SNEGSKA (reference sequence). J gave up 4 bases and V 2 bases, and 17 bases lay outside the gene matches. The CDR3 is 18 amino acids.

CDR3 residues: CSASLQSNQPQHF. The CDR3 nucleotides read TGCAGTGCTAGTTTGCAGAGCAATCAGCCCCAGCATTTT. This chain joins TRBV20-1 and TRBJ1-5; D uncertain. The germline gives CDR1 DFQATT, CDR2 SNEGSKA (reference sequence). CDR3 length: 13 amino acids. V lost 3 bases, J lost 1 base, and 7 bases lay in between.

In regard to this clonotype: Just one base apart from a much larger clone, this may be a read error. The chain couples TRBV11-2 to TRBJ1-1; D unclear. This CDR3 has 13 amino acids. Germline CDR1 is SGHAT and CDR2 is FQNNGV. CDR3 in amino acids: CASSSEDWAEALF. CDR3 DNA sequence: TGTGCCAGCAGCTCCGAAGATTGGGCTGAAGCTCTCTTT.

This clonotype was detected ten times or more. This rearrangement joins TRBV6-8 to TRBJ2-7; TRBD2 matches at 8 bases. The ends lost 2 bases at V and 0 bases at J; junction bases unmatched: 12. Germline V CDR1 and CDR2: MNHGY, SAAAGT. This CDR3 spans 18 amino acids. CDR3 DNA sequence: TGTGCCAGCAGTTACGGCTTAGCGGGGCGAAAGAGCTCCTACGAGCAGTACTTC. Its protein product is CASSYGLAGRKSSYEQYF.

The chain joins TRBV5-4 to TRBJ2-3; D is unresolved. This CDR3 comprises 15 residues. Germline values: CDR1 SGHNT, CDR2 YYREEE (reference sequence). Trimming left V 4 bases short and J 3 bases short, with 15 bases between. For the CDR3, the DNA is TGTGCCAGCAGCACCGAACCATTTCCGACAGATACGCAGTATTTT. Its translation: CASSTEPFPTDTQYF.

This clonotype was found many times. Here the CDR3 reads CASSEGRDTQYF. CDR3 coding DNA: TGCGCCAGCAGTGAGGGTAGAGATACGCAGTATTTT. The genes are TRBV10-1 and TRBJ2-3; D gene unclear. Germline loops: CDR1 WNHNN, CDR2 SYGVQD (reference sequence). The germline V and J ends were trimmed by 2 bases and 5 bases, with 5 bases remaining between them. There are 12 residues in the CDR3.

The chain uses TRBV4-1 and TRBJ1-1, with D possibly matching TRBD1 (6 bases). CDR1 and CDR2 from the germline V gene are MGHRA and YSYEKL. The CDR3 sequence is 18 residues long. The germline V and J ends were trimmed by 4 bases and 0 bases, with 21 bases remaining between them. CDR3 DNA sequence: TGCGCCAGCAGCCCCACGGGAGGTAGGGGGGGGATGAACACTGAAGCTTTCTTT. It specifies CASSPTGGRGGMNTEAFF.

This clonotype was counted a few times. The CDR3 bases are TGTGCCAGCAGTTACTCGGTTGGGAAGTGGATGAACACTGAAGCTTTCTTT. Translating it yields CASSYSVGKWMNTEAFF. J is TRBJ1-1 and V is TRBV6-5, with D hard to call. This CDR3 region has 17 residues. CDR1 is MNHEY and CDR2 is SVGAGI in the germline V gene. The V end lost 0 bases, the J end lost 0 bases, and 14 bases lay between the germline ends.

This clonotype was observed many times. V and J are TRBV7-2 and TRBJ2-5; 11 bases map to TRBD2. Germline V CDR1 and CDR2: SGHTA, FQGNSA. The V gene end was trimmed by 5 bases and the J gene end by 5 bases; junction bases not matched to a gene: 10. The CDR3 has 16 amino acids. CDR3 amino acids: CASSLSSGGAWETQYF. The DNA for the CDR3 is TGTGCCAGCAGCCTGAGTAGCGGGGGGGCCTGGGAGACCCAGTACTTC.

Written as DNA, the CDR3 is TGCAGCGTTAGACCCCCGGGTGAGCAGTTCTTC. The encoded protein is CSVRPPGEQFF. The V gene is TRBV29-1, the J gene TRBJ2-1; D is uncertain. CDR3 size: 11 residues. Trimming shortened V by 5 bases and J by 9 bases, and 11 bases separated the two germline ends. Germline V lookup: CDR1 SQVTM, CDR2 ANQGSEA.

This clonotype appeared many times. The chain combines TRBV5-8 with TRBJ1-1, with D unclear. Trimming removed 0 bases at V and 4 bases at J, with 10 bases between. Germline CDR1 is SGHTS and CDR2 is YDEGEE. The CDR3 is 14 residues long. The CDR3 loop is CASSLGAGGTEAFF. CDR3 sequence (DNA): TGTGCCAGCAGCTTGGGAGCGGGAGGCACTGAAGCTTTCTTT.

This clonotype was seen more than once but under ten times. The rearrangement joins TRBV10-2 to TRBJ2-2; possible D gene TRBD1, 5 bases. The germline V and J ends were trimmed by 2 bases and 4 bases, with 8 bases remaining between them. The CDR3 is made up of 14 amino acids. CDR1 and CDR2 from the germline V gene are WSHSY and SAAADI. CDR3 DNA sequence: TGCGCCAGCAGTGAGCCTACAGGCACCGGGGAGCTGTTTTTT. Translation: CASSEPTGTGELFF.

The gene calls are TRBV12-3 or TRBV12-4 and TRBJ2-7, with D hard to call. The CDR3 loop spans 14 amino acids. Trimming cost V 2 bases and J 0 bases, with 8 bases left between them. The CDR3 DNA follows: TGTGCCAGCAGTTTAAGCCCGAGCTCCTACGAGCAGTACTTC. As protein: CASSLSPSSYEQYF.

Only a few counts were recorded for this clonotype. The rearrangement joins TRBV5-6 to TRBJ1-2; 7 nucleotides match TRBD1. Germline CDR1 and CDR2: SGHDT and YYEEEE. V dropped 4 bases and J dropped 6; count of bases not matched to a gene: 6. This CDR3 spans 13 amino acids. The CDR3 spells CASSRDRAHGYTF. CDR3 nucleotides: TGTGCCAGCAGCCGAGACAGGGCACATGGCTACACCTTC.